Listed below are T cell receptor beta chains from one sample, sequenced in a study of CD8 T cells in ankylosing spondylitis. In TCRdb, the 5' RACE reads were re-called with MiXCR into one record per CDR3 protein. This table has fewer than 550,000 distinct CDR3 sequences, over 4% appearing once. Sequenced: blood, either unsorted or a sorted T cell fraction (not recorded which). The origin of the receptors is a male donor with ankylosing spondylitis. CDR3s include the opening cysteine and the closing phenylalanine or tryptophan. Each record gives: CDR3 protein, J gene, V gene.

CDR3aa: CASRSDTGELFF
j_gene: TRBJ2-2
v_gene: TRBV27

CDR3aa: CAIQMGQGLPRPNTGELFF
j_gene: TRBJ2-2
v_gene: TRBV10-3

CDR3aa: CASSLDSPGEKLFF
j_gene: TRBJ1-4
v_gene: TRBV5-1

CDR3aa: CSAKYSNQPQHF
j_gene: TRBJ1-5
v_gene: TRBV20-1

CDR3aa: CASSPRTSGSPNNEQFF
j_gene: TRBJ2-1
v_gene: TRBV3-1

CDR3aa: CASSRAGLSYEQYF
j_gene: TRBJ2-7
v_gene: TRBV6-2/TRBV6-3

CDR3aa: CASSLSGGRGRYEQYF
j_gene: TRBJ2-7
v_gene: TRBV27

CDR3aa: CASSQGGRTLETQYF
j_gene: TRBJ2-5
v_gene: TRBV4-3

CDR3aa: CASSSRRRGGTDTQYF
j_gene: TRBJ2-3
v_gene: TRBV7-2

CDR3aa: CASSFVLRGGEQYF
j_gene: TRBJ2-7
v_gene: TRBV7-9

CDR3aa: CSARYGAQDNQPQHF
j_gene: TRBJ1-5
v_gene: TRBV20-1

CDR3aa: CASRHKGRVPYEQYF
j_gene: TRBJ2-7
v_gene: TRBV6-1

CDR3aa: CASSRLLAGVFAGETQYF
j_gene: TRBJ2-5
v_gene: TRBV11-1

CDR3aa: CASSGGTGIQPQHF
j_gene: TRBJ1-5
v_gene: TRBV6-2/TRBV6-3

CDR3aa: CASSTSTGGATEAFF
j_gene: TRBJ1-1
v_gene: TRBV5-1

CDR3aa: CATSRESSGRETQYF
j_gene: TRBJ2-5
v_gene: TRBV15

CDR3aa: CSAIYRGNYGYTF
j_gene: TRBJ1-2
v_gene: TRBV20-1

CDR3aa: CASSGPGTPTGELFF
j_gene: TRBJ2-2
v_gene: TRBV12-3/TRBV12-4

CDR3aa: CASSYSMSRDREETQYF
j_gene: TRBJ2-5
v_gene: TRBV6-5

CDR3aa: CSASQGGAGELFF
j_gene: TRBJ2-2
v_gene: TRBV20-1

CDR3aa: CASSLEQSYEQYF
j_gene: TRBJ2-7
v_gene: TRBV5-1

CDR3aa: CASSGGLADYEQYF
j_gene: TRBJ2-7
v_gene: TRBV6-2/TRBV6-3

CDR3aa: CASSIAQDHSYEQYF
j_gene: TRBJ2-7
v_gene: TRBV19

CDR3aa: CASSPLRAITDTQYF
j_gene: TRBJ2-3
v_gene: TRBV18

CDR3aa: CASSLATGTEAFF
j_gene: TRBJ1-1
v_gene: TRBV7-2

CDR3aa: CSVLVGYEQYF
j_gene: TRBJ2-7
v_gene: TRBV29-1

CDR3aa: CASSLGTGAGELFF
j_gene: TRBJ2-2
v_gene: TRBV7-8

CDR3aa: CASSLIPGKSSYNEQFF
j_gene: TRBJ2-1
v_gene: TRBV11-2

CDR3aa: CAIGLAERSDTQYF
j_gene: TRBJ2-3
v_gene: TRBV10-3

CDR3aa: CASSPAGRYTEAFF
j_gene: TRBJ1-1
v_gene: TRBV28

CDR3aa: CASSLDAYSYNEQFF
j_gene: TRBJ2-1
v_gene: TRBV7-8

CDR3aa: CASTPGGAGANVLTF
j_gene: TRBJ2-6
v_gene: TRBV5-1

CDR3aa: CASSLGTPSGNTIYF
j_gene: TRBJ1-3
v_gene: TRBV5-1

CDR3aa: CASSVGVGGAKNIQYF
j_gene: TRBJ2-4
v_gene: TRBV9

CDR3aa: CASSGRDRYNEQFF
j_gene: TRBJ2-1
v_gene: TRBV7-9

CDR3aa: CASSQGRRNTEAFF
j_gene: TRBJ1-1
v_gene: TRBV5-1

CDR3aa: CSASASGRTNEQFF
j_gene: TRBJ2-1
v_gene: TRBV20-1

CDR3aa: CASTVGPTLYGYTF
j_gene: TRBJ1-2
v_gene: TRBV5-1

CDR3aa: CASSLEAVISGNTIYF
j_gene: TRBJ1-3
v_gene: TRBV5-1

CDR3aa: CAISDASGRLYEQYF
j_gene: TRBJ2-7
v_gene: TRBV10-3

CDR3aa: CASSSSASGRNYNEQFF
j_gene: TRBJ2-1
v_gene: TRBV5-1

CDR3aa: CASSPSRAGNGELFF
j_gene: TRBJ2-2
v_gene: TRBV12-3/TRBV12-4

CDR3aa: CASSTEVNEKLFF
j_gene: TRBJ1-4
v_gene: TRBV6-1